A selection of T cell receptor beta chains follows, all from one sample in a study of blood T cell repertoires in COVID-19. Libraries were prepared by immunoSEQ multiplex PCR; TCRdb keeps only in-frame clonotypes and omits some of them. The data contain about 97,000 clones, about 87% of them seen just once; the ten biggest clones take up 15%. The material sequenced was peripheral blood. Receptors were obtained from a human donor in a cohort sampled during active COVID-19. CDR3s include the opening cysteine and the closing phenylalanine or tryptophan. The order of the fields is clone size, V gene, J gene, D gene, CDR3 protein, CDR3 DNA. The D gene is left open where the match is weak. The size entry is marked missing in some rows and otherwise reads once, few, many or a size class.

-	TRBV7-3	TRBJ2-2	TRBD2	CASSPRGAGAGGELFF	TGTGCCAGCAGCCCCCGCGGGGCGGGAGCGGGCGGGGAGCTGTTTTTT
-	TRBV29-1	TRBJ2-1	-	CSVSPPAGNEQFF	TGCAGCGTTAGTCCCCCCGCGGGAAATGAGCAGTTCTTC
-	TRBV28	TRBJ2-1	TRBD2	CANQAGIGNEQFF	TGTGCCAACCAAGCGGGAATCGGCAATGAGCAGTTCTTC
-	TRBV11-3	TRBJ2-3	-	CASSSVTAPDTQYF	TGTGCCAGCAGCTCAGTCACAGCCCCAGATACGCAGTATTTT
-	TRBV24-1	TRBJ1-2	-	CATSDPGQYGYTF	TGTGCCACCAGTGACCCTGGACAGTATGGCTACACCTTC
-	TRBV30	TRBJ1-2	TRBD1	CAWIRDRGTSYGYTF	TGTGCCTGGATCCGGGACAGGGGAACCTCCTATGGCTACACCTTC
-	TRBV12-5	TRBJ1-1	-	CATGRENTEAFF	TGTGCTACCGGACGGGAGAACACTGAAGCTTTCTTT
-	TRBV5-1	TRBJ1-4	TRBD1	CASSLRPGTGVANEKLFF	TGCGCCAGCAGCTTGAGACCAGGGACAGGGGTCGCTAATGAAAAACTGTTTTTT
-	TRBV2	TRBJ2-2	-	CASKVAAPGELFF	TGTGCCAGCAAAGTAGCGGCTCCCGGGGAGCTGTTTTTT
-	TRBV7-8	TRBJ2-7	-	CASSLTAYEQYF	TGTGCCAGCAGCCTGACAGCGTACGAGCAGTACTTC
few	TRBV20-1	TRBJ2-1	TRBD1	CSASLGQGYNEQFF	TGCAGTGCTAGTTTGGGACAGGGCTACAATGAGCAGTTCTTC
-	TRBV6-2/TRBV6-3	TRBJ1-5	-	CASSSGQFGQPQHF	TGTGCCAGCAGTTCCGGACAGTTCGGTCAGCCCCAGCATTTT
once	TRBV7-8	TRBJ2-1	TRBD2	CASSRLADYNEQFF	TGTGCCAGCAGCCGACTAGCGGACTACAATGAGCAGTTCTTC
-	TRBV15	TRBJ2-5	-	CATRWGGDETQYF	TGTGCCACCCGATGGGGCGGGGACGAGACCCAGTACTTC
-	TRBV11-2	TRBJ2-4	-	CASSLRIGPGDIQYF	TGTGCCAGCAGCTTGAGGATCGGACCAGGGGACATTCAGTACTTC